The rows below give T cell receptor beta chains drawn from one sample of a study of T cells after yellow fever vaccination. In TCRdb, the 5' RACE reads were re-called with MiXCR into one record per CDR3 protein. The sample consists of 400,000 or so distinct CDR3 sequences, approximately 6% of them appearing once. The sample in question was PBMCs, obtained 5 days after the yellow fever booster vaccination. Every receptor here comes from a young man who received the YFV17D yellow fever vaccine. CDR3s leave out the opening cysteine and the closing phenylalanine or tryptophan. Fields, in order: CDR3 protein, V gene.

cdr3_aa: ASSPPDRGNYEQY; v_call: TRBV18
cdr3_aa: ASSLRPPLGGRSSEQY; v_call: TRBV27
cdr3_aa: ASSFIYPAYEQY; v_call: TRBV7-2
cdr3_aa: SASGAGGTNQPQH; v_call: TRBV20-1
cdr3_aa: ASMGGINYGYT; v_call: TRBV27
cdr3_aa: ASSLTWTSGKNEQF; v_call: TRBV7-3
cdr3_aa: ASSHGTGGVFEQY; v_call: TRBV12-3/TRBV12-4
cdr3_aa: ASSPGRRGTDTQY; v_call: TRBV7-2
cdr3_aa: SVAPSGIYEQF; v_call: TRBV29-1
cdr3_aa: ASSQGGSGNIYEQF; v_call: TRBV5-1
cdr3_aa: ASSKDVRGLIYEQY; v_call: TRBV21-1